Below, 31 T cell receptor beta chains from the same sample are listed, as sequenced in a study of blood T cell repertoires in COVID-19. This table comes from immunoSEQ multiplex PCR, and its TCRdb copy is limited to in-frame clones, with some not included. This table holds about 82,000 clones, around 80% found once. Source material: peripheral blood. These receptors originate from a man aged 60 to 75 with COVID-19, enrolled during active disease.

This chain connects TRBV19 to TRBJ1-5; tentative D call: TRBD1 (5 bases). The CDR3 length is 13 residues. The germline gives CDR1 LNHDA, CDR2 SQIVND (reference sequence). This CDR3 reads CAVGLTVHQPQHF. CDR3 coding DNA: TGTGCAGTGGGACTGACGGTACATCAGCCCCAGCATTTT.

The chain couples TRBV6-2 or TRBV6-3 to TRBJ2-7, with 8 bases identical to TRBD2. This CDR3 has 14 residues. V lost 6 bases, J lost 7 bases, and 11 bases stayed unmatched. Germline V gene lookup returns CDR1 MNHEY and CDR2 SVGEGT. For the CDR3, the DNA is TGTGCCAGCAGCACCCGTACGACTAGCGAGGAGCAGTACTTC. This translates into CASSTRTTSEEQYF.

This sequence joins TRBV21-1 and TRBJ1-3. TRBV21-1 is recorded as a pseudogene. CDR3 size: 16 residues. The CDR3 spells CASSTLGPGAGNTIYF. The DNA for the CDR3 is TGTGCCAGCAGCACTTTAGGGCCGGGGGCTGGAAACACCATATATTTT.

J is TRBJ2-3 and V is TRBV12-5; 8 bases line up with TRBD1. The V segment lost 6 bases and the J segment 2 bases; nucleotides outside the gene matches: 13. Germline V gives CDR1 LGHNT, CDR2 FRNRAP. The CDR3 spans 17 residues. The CDR3 here is CASGEIKPGQATDTQYF. CDR3 sequence (DNA): TGTGCTAGTGGCGAGATTAAACCGGGACAGGCCACAGATACGCAGTATTTT.

This clone has a single count. DNA for the CDR3: TGTGCCAGCAGCTTTCCTGCGGGAACAAAAGAGCAGTACTTC. This encodes CASSFPAGTKEQYF. V is TRBV5-8 and J is TRBJ2-7; maybe TRBD2 (6 bases). CDR1 SGHTS and CDR2 YDEGEE come from the germline V gene. This CDR3 has 14 residues. V was clipped by 2 bases and J by 7 bases, with 16 bases between them. The whole variable domain, filled in from reference TRBV5-8 and TRBJ2-7, reads EAGVTQSPTHLIKTRGQQATLRCSPISGHTSVYWYQQALGLGLQFLLWYDEGEERNRGNFPPRFSGRQFPNYSSELNVNALELEDSALYLCASSFPAGTKEQYFGPGTRLTVT.

The chain employs TRBV5-5 and TRBJ2-1; tentative D call: TRBD1 (6 bases). Germline V gives CDR1 SGHKS, CDR2 YYEKEE (reference sequence). The CDR3 runs 13 residues. The V end lost 0 bases, the J end lost 6 bases, and 7 bases lay between the germline ends. CDR3 nucleotides: TGTGCCAGCAGCTTGGACAGGGTCAATGAGCAGTTCTTC. Its protein product is CASSLDRVNEQFF. Variable domain in full (rest from reference TRBV5-5 and TRBJ2-1): DAGVTQSPTHLIKTRGQQVTLRCSPISGHKSVSWYQQVLGQGPQFIFQYYEKEERGRGNFPDRFSARQFPNYSSELNVNALLLGDSALYLCASSLDRVNEQFFGPGTRLTVL.

The chain uses TRBV9 and TRBJ2-2; TRBD1 matches 7 bases. Germline values: CDR1 SGDLS, CDR2 YYNGEE. This CDR3 comprises 14 residues. The V gene end was trimmed by 3 bases and the J gene end by 5 bases; junction bases not matched to a gene: 4. As DNA, the CDR3 is TGTGCCAGCAGCGGGACAGGAAGGACCGGGGAGCTGTTTTTT. The encoded protein is CASSGTGRTGELFF.

A remark on this clone: The germline gene is not matched at one end of the junction; a read error may be the cause. The chain combines TRBV27 with TRBJ2-7; D might be TRBD1 (5 bases). The CDR3 runs to 11 residues. Germline CDR1 is MNHEY and CDR2 is SMNVEV (reference sequence). The CDR3 DNA sequence: TGTGCCAGCAGTTCCCGACAAAGACAGCACTTC. Its protein is CASSSRQRQHF.

This rearrangement joins TRBV5-4 to TRBJ2-3; the match to TRBD1 covers 9 bases. This CDR3 has 17 amino acids. Germline trimming cut 4 bases from V and 4 bases from J; bases unmatched to any gene: 13. Germline CDR1 reads SGHNT; CDR2 reads YYREEE (reference sequence). The CDR3 protein is CASSLQPGTGRADTQYF. For the CDR3, the DNA is TGTGCCAGCAGCCTCCAACCCGGGACAGGGCGAGCAGATACGCAGTATTTT. The full variable domain, with the rest looked up from reference TRBV5-4 and TRBJ2-3, is ETGVTQSPTHLIKTRGQQVTLRCSSQSGHNTVSWYQQALGQGPQFIFQYYREEENGRGNFPPRFSGLQFPNYSSELNVNALELDDSALYLCASSLQPGTGRADTQYFGPGTRLTVL.

This clone was observed once. The rearrangement links TRBV29-1 to TRBJ2-5; D is perhaps TRBD1 (7 bases). The ends were cut back, 4 bases at V and 5 bases at J, with 14 bases in the middle. The CDR3 sequence is 13 residues long. Germline CDR1 reads SQVTM; CDR2 reads ANQGSEA. CDR3 DNA sequence: TGCAGCGTTGTCGGCAGGGGGAGGGAGACCCAGTACTTC. Translated, it gives CSVVGRGRETQYF.

This clone has more than one count but fewer than ten. The chain joins TRBV5-6 to TRBJ1-6; D uncertain. Trimming removed 0 bases from V and 11 bases from J, with 18 bases in between. The V gene's germline CDR1 is SGHDT and CDR2 YYEEEE. This CDR3 has 16 residues. CDR3 protein: CASSLVSDFVTTPLHF. CDR3 DNA: TGTGCCAGCAGCTTGGTCTCGGACTTCGTCACTACACCCCTCCACTTT.

A few counts support this clone. This chain uses TRBV6-5 with TRBJ1-1; D might be TRBD1 (6 bases). CDR3 size: 12 residues. Germline V CDR1 and CDR2: MNHEY, SVGAGI. Trimming took 8 bases from V and 5 from J, leaving 12 bases between them. The CDR3 loop is CASGHTGTEAFF. In DNA form, the CDR3 reads TGTGCCAGCGGGCACACAGGGACTGAAGCTTTCTTT.

The chain couples TRBV7-2 to TRBJ2-5; a possible D gene is TRBD2 (5 bases). CDR1 is SGHTA, CDR2 FQGNSA, per germline. The ends were cut back, 5 bases at V and 5 bases at J, with 18 bases in the middle. The CDR3 spans 15 residues. For the CDR3, the DNA is TGTGCCAGCAGCCCGAGATCTAGCTACTGGGAGACCCAGTACTTC. It specifies CASSPRSSYWETQYF.

This sequence joins TRBV2 and TRBJ1-5; 10 bases map to TRBD1. CDR1 and CDR2 from the germline V gene are SNHLY and FYNNEI. The CDR3 is 14 residues long. V was pared by 6 bases and J by 4 bases, with 3 bases of the junction left unmatched. For the CDR3, the DNA is TGTGCCAGCAGGGACAGGGGGGAGAATCAGCCCCAGCATTTT. Protein product: CASRDRGENQPQHF.

This sequence joins TRBV7-8 and TRBJ1-3, with a possible D match to TRBD1 (5 bases). The germline V and J ends were trimmed by 5 bases and 0 bases, with 14 bases remaining between them. The CDR3 totals 16 residues. Germline V gene data show CDR1 as SGHVS and CDR2 as FQNEAQ. CDR3 bases: TGTGCCAGCAGCGGGCCGGGACTCCACTCTGGAAACACCATATATTTT. Protein product: CASSGPGLHSGNTIYF.

The CDR3 is CASSYPASGGEGEQFF. The CDR3 DNA follows: TGTGCCAGCAGTTACCCCGCTAGCGGGGGGGAAGGGGAGCAGTTCTTC. The chain has TRBV6-5 and TRBJ2-1; 12 nucleotides match TRBD2. Germline V gene data show CDR1 as MNHEY and CDR2 as SVGAGI. The CDR3 length is 16 residues. V shed 2 bases, J shed 10 bases, and the junction held 9 bases outside the gene matches.

V usage is TRBV5-6 and J usage is TRBJ2-1; maybe TRBD1 (5 bases). This CDR3 comprises 15 residues. From germline, CDR1 is SGHDT and CDR2 YYEEEE. Trimming pared 2 bases from V and 10 bases from J, leaving 19 bases between. For the CDR3, the DNA is TGTGCCAGCAGCTTCTGGGCAGGGTCCCTTGTGGAGCAGTTCTTC. It translates to CASSFWAGSLVEQFF.

The chain employs TRBV5-1 and TRBJ1-2; 8 nucleotides line up with TRBD1. V was pared by 4 bases and J by 8 bases, with 13 bases of the junction left unmatched. CDR3 size: 15 residues. The germline CDR1 and CDR2 sequences are SGHRS and YFSETQ. CDR3: CASSQQPTGVKGYTF. DNA of the CDR3: TGCGCCAGCAGCCAACAACCGACAGGGGTTAAAGGCTACACCTTC.

V is TRBV6-2 or TRBV6-3 and J is TRBJ2-7; TRBD1 is a possible D gene (5 bases). CDR3 size: 11 residues. Trimming left V 6 bases short and J 4 bases short, with 7 bases between. CDR1 and CDR2 (germline): MNHEY, SVGEGT. The CDR3 is CASSDSYEQYF. The CDR3 bases are TGTGCCAGCAGCGACAGTTACGAGCAGTACTTC.

This clone appeared once. This rearrangement joins TRBV7-9 to TRBJ1-1; 7 nucleotides line up with TRBD1. This CDR3 region has 15 residues. Germline-derived CDR1 and CDR2 are SEHNR and FQNEAQ (reference sequence). With V trimmed by 7 bases and J by 5 bases, 13 bases remained unmatched. DNA of the CDR3: TGTGCCAGCACGAGCCCAGTAGGGGGCGCGACTGAAGCTTTCTTT. Amino acid sequence: CASTSPVGGATEAFF.

V gene TRBV12-3 or TRBV12-4 combines with J gene TRBJ2-3; weak D call: TRBD1 (5 bases). The ends were cut back, 8 bases at V and 4 bases at J, with 10 bases in the middle. This CDR3 spans 12 amino acids. The CDR3 loop reads CASGHLADTQYF. The CDR3 DNA is TGTGCCAGCGGACACTTGGCAGATACGCAGTATTTT.

CDR3 in amino acids: CASLPGGKTNEQFF. Here the CDR3 DNA reads TGTGCCAGCCTCCCCGGGGGGAAGACCAATGAGCAGTTCTTC. The gene calls are TRBV11-3 and TRBJ2-1; 7 positions match TRBD2. V trimming: 8 bases; J trimming: 6 bases; junction bases outside the gene matches: 10. The CDR3 contains 14 residues. Germline V CDR1 and CDR2: SGHNT, YENEEA.

This rearrangement joins TRBV27 to TRBJ1-5; TRBD1 matches 8 bases. Germline V CDR1 and CDR2: MNHEY, SMNVEV (reference sequence). This CDR3 is built from 14 residues. V was clipped by 9 bases and J by 6 bases; unmatched bases: 10. CDR3 DNA: TGTGCCAGTTCCTCGGACAGGGCCTTTCAGCCCCAGCATTTT. Translating gives CASSSDRAFQPQHF.

This chain connects TRBV5-4 to TRBJ1-3; D is uncertain. V dropped 0 bases and J dropped 1 base, with 8 bases sitting between them. CDR1 and CDR2 from the germline V gene are SGHNT and YYREEE (reference sequence). CDR3 length equals 15 residues. The CDR3 spells CASSLAGRSGNTIYF. The CDR3 DNA sequence: TGTGCCAGCAGCTTGGCTGGCAGGTCTGGAAACACCATATATTTT.

The J gene is TRBJ1-4, the V gene TRBV27, with D uncertain. This CDR3 region has 15 residues. Trimming shortened V by 3 bases and J by 8 bases, and 16 bases separated the two germline ends. CDR1 MNHEY and CDR2 SMNVEV come from the germline V gene (reference sequence). CDR3 protein: CASSLRGQKEEKLFF. Written as DNA, the CDR3 is TGTGCCAGCAGTTTGCGGGGTCAGAAAGAAGAAAAACTGTTTTTT.

The chain joins TRBV18 to TRBJ2-3; TRBD1 agrees at 9 bases. Germline V gene lookup returns CDR1 KGHSH and CDR2 LQKENI. The junction had 11 bases not matched to a gene; V was cut back by 3 bases and J by 7 bases. This CDR3 has 16 residues. The CDR3 region has the DNA TGTGCCAGCTCACCTGCTGGGACAGGGAAGCTGCATACGCAGTATTTT. As protein: CASSPAGTGKLHTQYF.

This clone was detected a few times. The chain carries TRBV5-1 and TRBJ2-7; 7 bases are shared with TRBD1. The CDR3 is 16 residues long. CDR1 is SGHRS, CDR2 YFSETQ, per germline. With 5 bases clipped from V and 0 bases from J, the junction kept 11 bases outside the gene matches. CDR3 bases: TGCGCCAGCAGAGCCGGCGGACAGGAGAGCTCCTACGAGCAGTACTTC. As protein: CASRAGGQESSYEQYF. Drawing the rest from reference TRBV5-1 and TRBJ2-7, the complete variable domain is KAGVTQTPRYLIKTRGQQVTLSCSPISGHRSVSWYQQTPGQGLQFLFEYFSETQRNKGNFPGRFSGRQFSNSRSEMNVSTLELGDSALYLCASRAGGQESSYEQYFGPGTRLTVT.

The chain employs TRBV7-9 and TRBJ2-5; 9 nucleotides line up with TRBD1. The germline V gene encodes CDR1 SEHNR and CDR2 FQNEAQ (reference sequence). The CDR3 runs to 16 residues. V was pared by 1 base and J by 5 bases, with 8 bases of the junction left unmatched. Here the CDR3 DNA reads TGTGCCAGCAGCTTAGGTTCGGGACAGGGTATGGAGACCCAGTACTTC. Translation: CASSLGSGQGMETQYF.

V and J are TRBV15 and TRBJ1-5; 7 bases align to TRBD1. Germline CDR1 and CDR2: LNHNV and YYDKDF (reference sequence). V gave up 4 bases and J gave up 9 bases; unmatched junction bases: 9. The CDR3 length is 14 residues. Here the CDR3 reads CATSIRTGPGPQHF. CDR3 in DNA: TGTGCCACCAGCATCCGGACAGGTCCAGGGCCCCAGCATTTT.

Only one count was recorded for this clone. This chain joins TRBV5-6 and TRBJ2-4, with TRBD2 matching over 11 bases. The V gene end was trimmed by 4 bases and the J gene end by 5 bases; junction bases not matched to a gene: 8. Germline loops: CDR1 SGHDT, CDR2 YYEEEE. The length of the CDR3 is 16 residues. CDR3 nucleotides: TGTGCCAGCAGCGGCGGGACTAGCGGTGGGGAAAACATTCAGTACTTC. This codes for CASSGGTSGGENIQYF.

CDR3 sequence: CASSIGDFTDTQYF. In DNA, the CDR3 is TGTGCCAGTAGTATAGGCGACTTCACAGATACGCAGTATTTT. The chain links TRBV19 to TRBJ2-3; D uncertain. Germline V CDR1 and CDR2: LNHDA, SQIVND (reference sequence). The V gene lost 1 base and the J gene lost 2 bases, with 7 bases spanning the gap. This CDR3 is 14 amino acids long.